The rows below give T cell receptor beta chains drawn from one sample of a study of technical replicates of blood from a few donors. Produced via immunoSEQ multiplex PCR; TCRdb's table is partial and in-frame only. The sample gives about 83,000 clones, just over 95% of which show up once; about 0.3% is in the top ten. The sequencing sample was made of T cells isolated from PBMCs. The receptors derive from a human donor in good health. Each CDR3 is given with its conserved first and last residue. A D gene is named only where the DNA matches it firmly. Only some rows state a clone size, as once, few, many or a class for expanded clones.

size: once
D: TRBD2
J: TRBJ2-7
length: 16
V: TRBV4-1
DNA: TGCGCCAGCAGCGCCATCGGGACTAGCGGGACCTACGAGCAGTACTTC
CDR3: CASSAIGTSGTYEQYF

size: NA
D: NA
J: TRBJ2-7
length: 16
V: TRBV10-3
DNA: TGTGCCATCAGTGATAATAGAACCTCCTCTTCCTACGAGCAGTACTTC
CDR3: CAISDNRTSSSYEQYF

size: NA
D: NA
J: TRBJ2-1
length: 14
V: TRBV5-1
DNA: TGCGCCAGCAGCTTGGGACAGGACTACAATGAGCAGTTCTTC
CDR3: CASSLGQDYNEQFF

size: few
D: NA
J: TRBJ1-1
length: 13
V: TRBV28
DNA: TGTGCCAGCTCTACTCAGTGGAGCATAGAAGCTTTCTTT
CDR3: CASSTQWSIEAFF

size: once
D: NA
J: TRBJ1-4
length: 14
V: TRBV2
DNA: TGTGCCAGCAGCGAGGGCCCGAGACGCGAAAAACTGTTTTTT
CDR3: CASSEGPRREKLFF

size: NA
D: NA
J: TRBJ1-3
length: 15
V: TRBV15
DNA: TGTGCCACCAGCAGAGATACAACCGCTGGAAACACCATATATTTT
CDR3: CATSRDTTAGNTIYF

size: once
D: NA
J: TRBJ2-5
length: 14
V: TRBV6-5
DNA: TGTGCCAGCAGTTACCCCGCAGGAGGGGAGACCCAGTACTTC
CDR3: CASSYPAGGETQYF

size: NA
D: NA
J: TRBJ1-3
length: 15
V: TRBV7-9
DNA: TGTGCCAGCAGCTTGAGGGGGTATCCGGGAAACACCATATATTTT
CDR3: CASSLRGYPGNTIYF

size: NA
D: NA
J: TRBJ2-3
length: 12
V: TRBV7-7
DNA: TGTGCCAGCAGCCCAAATTCAGATACGCAGTATTTT
CDR3: CASSPNSDTQYF

size: NA
D: NA
J: TRBJ1-5
length: 12
V: TRBV9
DNA: TGTGCCAGCAGCAAAGGGGGTCAGCCCCAGCATTTT
CDR3: CASSKGGQPQHF

size: NA
D: TRBD2
J: TRBJ2-5
length: 15
V: TRBV27
DNA: TGTGCCAGCAGTCGATTAGCGGGGGTGCAAGAGACCCAGTACTTC
CDR3: CASSRLAGVQETQYF

size: NA
D: NA
J: TRBJ2-3
length: 15
V: TRBV13
DNA: TGTGCCAGCAGCCCCCCTATTAGCGGCACAGATACGCAGTATTTT
CDR3: CASSPPISGTDTQYF

size: NA
D: NA
J: TRBJ1-2
length: 16
V: TRBV4-2
DNA: TGTGCCAGCAGCCAAGATTTGCGAGGGACTAACTATGGCTACACCTTC
CDR3: CASSQDLRGTNYGYTF

size: NA
D: TRBD1
J: TRBJ1-2
length: 13
V: TRBV6-5
DNA: TGTGCCAGCAGTTACGGGGACAGTAACGGCTACACCTTC
CDR3: CASSYGDSNGYTF